These 18 T cell receptor beta chains share one sample of origin, sequenced in a study of OX40 agonist ivuxolimab in advanced cancers. The method was immunoSEQ multiplex PCR; TCRdb's version includes in-frame clones alone and lacks a portion of them. The table includes tens of thousands of clones, roughly 78% detected once. The starting material was CD4+ or CD8+ T cells sorted from blood, obtained in a trial of the OX40 agonist ivuxolimab. Receptors were obtained from an adult with an advanced solid tumor such as melanoma, head and neck, liver or kidney cancer.

This clone came up once. The rearrangement joins TRBV18 to TRBJ2-5; unclear D gene. Germline loops: CDR1 KGHSH, CDR2 LQKENI. This CDR3 comprises 14 residues. Trimming shortened V by 4 bases and J by 1 base, and 10 bases separated the two germline ends. In DNA form, the CDR3 reads TGTGCCAGCTCACGGATAGGGCGCCAAGAGACCCAGTACTTC. Residues: CASSRIGRQETQYF.

This sequence joins TRBV19 and TRBJ1-1; the D gene is possibly TRBD1 (5 bases). V was pared by 5 bases and J by 4 bases, with 20 bases between. From germline, CDR1 is LNHDA and CDR2 SQIVND (reference sequence). The CDR3 sequence is 16 residues long. In nucleotides, the CDR3 is TGTGCCAGTAGTGAACCCTATTCGACTGGGGGCACTGAAGCTTTCTTT. This sequence encodes CASSEPYSTGGTEAFF.

This chain connects TRBV7-9 to TRBJ2-2; D may be TRBD2 (5 bases). The CDR3 consists of 14 residues. V dropped 5 bases and J dropped 4 bases, with 11 bases sitting between them. The germline gives CDR1 SEHNR, CDR2 FQNEAQ (reference sequence). The CDR3 loop reads CASSLEGATGELFF. CDR3 bases: TGTGCCAGCAGCCTCGAGGGTGCCACCGGGGAGCTGTTTTTT.

The chain uses TRBV6-6 and TRBJ2-1, with 13 bases matching TRBD2. J was trimmed by 3 bases and V by 5 bases; bases with no gene match: 4. In germline, CDR1 is MNHNY, CDR2 SVGAGI (reference sequence). The CDR3 is made up of 16 amino acids. The CDR3 loop reads CASSKLAGGNYNEQFF. The DNA for the CDR3 is TGTGCCAGCAGTAAACTAGCGGGGGGGAACTACAATGAGCAGTTCTTC.

The genes are TRBV19 and TRBJ2-5; no definite D call. The CDR3 loop spans 13 amino acids. The V end lost 1 base, the J end lost 2 bases, and 5 bases lay between the germline ends. Germline CDR1 is LNHDA and CDR2 is SQIVND (reference sequence). The CDR3 nucleotides read TGTGCCAGTAGTATAGGGGCACAAGAGACCCAGTACTTC. Its protein product is CASSIGAQETQYF.

V usage is TRBV5-1 and J usage is TRBJ2-7; 8 bases are a match to TRBD1. Unmatched junction bases numbered 6, after V lost 4 bases and J lost 0 bases. The germline gives CDR1 SGHRS, CDR2 YFSETQ. The CDR3 runs 15 residues. DNA for the CDR3: TGCGCCAGCAGCCTAACAGGGGGTGGCTCCTACGAGCAGTACTTC. This codes for CASSLTGGGSYEQYF.

The chain carries TRBV7-2 and TRBJ2-5, with D uncertain. The CDR3 contains 15 residues. Trimming removed 2 bases from V and 0 bases from J, with 10 bases in between. Germline lookup yields CDR1 SGHTA and CDR2 FQGNSA. The CDR3 bases are TGTGCCAGCAGCTTATCGGCCAAATACCAAGAGACCCAGTACTTC. Amino acid sequence: CASSLSAKYQETQYF.

The chain employs TRBV19 and TRBJ1-1, with D hard to call. V lost 4 bases, J lost 2 bases, and 17 bases lay in between. The CDR3 runs 16 residues. Germline V gives CDR1 LNHDA, CDR2 SQIVND (reference sequence). The CDR3 here is CASSTAPGPTNTEAFF. In DNA form, the CDR3 reads TGTGCCAGTAGTACCGCTCCCGGACCTACCAACACTGAAGCTTTCTTT.

This clone was seen a few times. The chain recombines TRBV18 with TRBJ1-2, with 7 bases identical to TRBD1. The CDR3 contains 14 residues. Germline CDR1 and CDR2: KGHSH and LQKENI. V dropped 8 bases and J dropped 6; count of bases not matched to a gene: 12. The CDR3 region is CASIFTGVSDGYTF. The CDR3 coding sequence is TGTGCCAGCATATTTACAGGGGTATCTGATGGCTACACCTTC.

The rearrangement links TRBV9 to TRBJ1-1; a possible D gene is TRBD1 (5 bases). The germline V gene has CDR1 SGDLS and CDR2 YYNGEE. The V and J ends lost 4 bases and 1 base respectively, with 17 bases between them. The CDR3 runs to 16 residues. CDR3: CASSRVSRTGNTEAFF. The CDR3 DNA reads TGTGCCAGCAGCCGAGTAAGCCGAACAGGGAACACTGAAGCTTTCTTT.

The genes are TRBV5-1 and TRBJ2-5, with D possibly being TRBD1 (5 bases). Trimming left V 0 bases short and J 1 base short, with 10 bases between. Germline V CDR1 and CDR2: SGHRS, YFSETQ. CDR3 length equals 15 residues. In nucleotides, the CDR3 is TGCGCCAGCAGCTTGGAAGGACAAGGCCAAGAGACCCAGTACTTC. Translation: CASSLEGQGQETQYF.

J is TRBJ2-7 and V is TRBV5-1; 9 bases map to TRBD1. Germline V CDR1 and CDR2: SGHRS, YFSETQ. The CDR3 sequence is 13 residues long. Trimming cost V 4 bases and J 4 bases; bases outside gene matches: 3. This CDR3 reads CASSIGTGYEQYF. DNA of the CDR3: TGCGCCAGCAGCATAGGGACAGGGTACGAGCAGTACTTC.

This chain links TRBV7-9 with TRBJ1-3; D remains unclear. The CDR3 loop spans 15 amino acids. Germline values: CDR1 SEHNR, CDR2 FQNEAQ (reference sequence). Trimming shortened V by 2 bases and J by 2 bases, and 10 bases separated the two germline ends. The CDR3 nucleotides are TGTGCCAGCAGCTTATCGACCGGGACTGGAAACACCATATATTTT. This translates into CASSLSTGTGNTIYF.

V is TRBV6-1 and J is TRBJ2-7, with D hard to call. CDR1 is MNHNS and CDR2 is SASEGT in the germline V gene. CDR3 size: 14 residues. Trimming removed 1 base from V and 4 bases from J, with 11 bases in between. CDR3 bases: TGTGCCAGCAGTGAAGAAGGCGGTAGGTACGAGCAGTACTTC. Its protein product is CASSEEGGRYEQYF.

The V and J genes are TRBV6-6 and TRBJ1-1; 7 bases are a match to TRBD1. This CDR3 is 15 amino acids long. The junction had 9 bases not matched to a gene; V was cut back by 6 bases and J by 2 bases. Germline loops: CDR1 MNHNY, CDR2 SVGAGI (reference sequence). The DNA for the CDR3 is TGTGCCAGCAGATTCCCGGGACAGTCCAACACTGAAGCTTTCTTT. It is translated as CASRFPGQSNTEAFF.

This clone was detected only once. The rearrangement links TRBV28 to TRBJ2-5, with D tentatively TRBD1 (6 bases). The J call may be incorrect, as the DNA end agrees better with TRBJ2-7. Germline values: CDR1 MDHEN, CDR2 SYDVKM. The CDR3 is 15 residues long. The CDR3 coding sequence is TGTGCCAGCACCGAATCAGGGGTTAGGACCTACGAGCAGTACTTC. Its protein product is CASTESGVRTYEQYF.

CDR3 in amino acids: CASQIFLGGDGNQPQHF. DNA for the CDR3: TGTGCCAGCCAGATTTTCCTAGGAGGGGATGGCAATCAGCCCCAGCATTTT. The V gene is TRBV7-8, the J gene TRBJ1-5; tentatively, D is TRBD1 (5 bases). CDR3 size: 17 residues. The germline V gene has CDR1 SGHVS and CDR2 FQNEAQ. Trimming took off 8 bases at V and 2 bases at J, with 22 bases between the two ends.

The chain employs TRBV6-5 and TRBJ2-1; D may correspond to TRBD1 or TRBD2 (6 bases each). This CDR3 is built from 16 residues. V lost 4 bases, J lost 10 bases, and 23 bases lay in between. Germline CDR1 MNHEY, CDR2 SVGAGI. The CDR3 loop reads CASSSVANGGLREQFF. The CDR3 DNA reads TGTGCCAGCAGTTCGGTCGCAAACGGGGGCCTCCGCGAGCAGTTCTTC.